Sequencing of this T cell receptor (beta chain) was carried out in a study of PD-1 blockade in classical Hodgkin lymphoma. The study, taken as a whole, reports: The repertoire differences lack a defined cause, possibly disease activity or prior therapy.

In the case of this clone: What it binds is not known.

Germline loops: CDR1 SEHNR, CDR2 FQNEAQ (reference sequence). The CDR3 totals 14 residues. The V gene lost 8 bases and the J gene lost 2 bases, with 16 bases spanning the gap. Sequencing was performed with immunoSEQ multiplex PCR; in TCRdb, only in-frame clones are kept and a portion is missing. This table has approximately 23,000 clones, roughly 90% appearing once. The time point was: newly diagnosed, previously untreated cHL patient sample. Magnetic negative selection of thawed PBMCs was the method by which CD4+ T cells were purified. Sequencing was done on a sample of CD4+ T cells from blood. The chain links TRBV7-9 to TRBJ2-7; either TRBD1 or TRBD2 may supply D (5 bases each). The receptor comes from a human donor with classical Hodgkin lymphoma. DNA for the CDR3: TGTGCCAGCGGAACCGGGACGGTCCCCTACGAGCAGTACTTC. Residues: CASGTGTVPYEQYF.